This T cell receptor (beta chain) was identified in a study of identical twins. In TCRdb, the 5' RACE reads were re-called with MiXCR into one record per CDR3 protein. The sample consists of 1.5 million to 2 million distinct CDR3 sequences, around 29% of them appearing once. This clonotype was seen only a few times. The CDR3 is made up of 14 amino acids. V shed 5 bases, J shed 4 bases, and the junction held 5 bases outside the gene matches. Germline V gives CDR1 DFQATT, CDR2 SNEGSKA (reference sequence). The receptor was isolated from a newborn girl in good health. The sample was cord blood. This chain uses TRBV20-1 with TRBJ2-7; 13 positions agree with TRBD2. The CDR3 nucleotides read TGCAGTGCTGTCGGACTAGCGGGAGTTTACGAGCAGTACTTC. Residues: CSAVGLAGVYEQYF.